One and the same sample provided the 31 T cell receptor beta chains below, sequenced in a study of CD8+CD57+ T cells in acquired aplastic anemia (dated by TCRdb to 2016 to 2018). Sequencing relied on an Illumina HiSeq 2000. Profiling of TCR beta VDJ combinations and CDR3 sequences used genomic DNA as the template. TCRdb's own reprocessing of the public reads used fastp at Q25 and MiXCR and kept productive beta chains. Rows merge per CDR3 protein into single entries with the most common DNA and genes. The sample profile shows a few hundred thousand distinct CDR3 sequences; less than 35% of them were found once. The ten largest clones represent nearly 0.85% of the sample. The patients picked for sequencing were ones in whom flow cytometry had shown an expansion of CD8+CD57+ cells. Sequencing used sorted CD4+, CD8+, or CD8+CD57+ T cells (not recorded which) from PBMCs. These receptors were taken from a human donor with aplastic anemia.

A remark on this clonotype: This could be a read error, since a much larger clone is one nucleotide away. Here the CDR3 omits its conserved ending phenylalanine or tryptophan, so a read error is the likely source. This chain links TRBV5-1 with TRBJ1-2; possibly TRBD1 for D (6 bases). CDR1 SGHRS and CDR2 YFSETQ come from the germline V gene. CDR3 length: 13 residues. In DNA form, the CDR3 reads TGCGCCAGCAGGTTGGGGGCCAACTATGGCTACACCCTC. Translating it yields CASRLGANYGYTL.

The chain combines TRBV5-6 with TRBJ2-3; D remains unclear. Trimming left V 1 base short and J 4 bases short, with 7 bases between. The CDR3 consists of 13 residues. Germline V lookup: CDR1 SGHDT, CDR2 YYEEEE. The CDR3 here is CASSLLPADTQYF. Here the CDR3 DNA reads TGTGCCAGCAGCTTGCTACCCGCAGATACGCAGTATTTT.

The chain couples TRBV30 to TRBJ1-2, with D hard to call. The germline V and J ends were trimmed by 2 bases and 8 bases, with 12 bases remaining between them. This CDR3 has 12 residues. Germline-derived CDR1 and CDR2 are GTSNPN and SVGIG (reference sequence). The CDR3 spells CAWSPGGPGYTF. The CDR3 DNA is TGTGCCTGGAGTCCAGGCGGGCCAGGCTACACCTTC. The whole variable domain, remainder taken from reference TRBV30 and TRBJ1-2, is SQTIHQWPATLVQPVGSPLSLECTVEGTSNPNLYWYRQAAGRGLQLLFYSVGIGQISSEVPQNLSASRPQDRQFILSSKKLLLSDSGFYLCAWSPGGPGYTFGSGTRLTVV.

In its sample, this clonotype was seen once. The rearrangement uses TRBV19 and TRBJ2-7; 9 nucleotides line up with TRBD1. Germline-derived CDR1 and CDR2 are LNHDA and SQIVND (reference sequence). Losses at the gene ends were 5 bases for V and 7 bases for J; bases not matched to a gene: 6. This CDR3 has 13 amino acids. The chain's CDR3 is CASSGGTGREQYF. CDR3 coding DNA: TGTGCCAGTAGTGGGGGGACAGGGCGGGAGCAGTACTTC.

This clonotype was seen at least ten times. This rearrangement joins TRBV20-1 to TRBJ1-5; 8 positions agree with TRBD1. The CDR3 is 15 amino acids. Germline V gene lookup returns CDR1 DFQATT and CDR2 SNEGSKA (reference sequence). Germline trimming cut 6 bases from V and 3 bases from J; bases unmatched to any gene: 10. CDR3 sequence (DNA): TGCAGTGCGGGGGGCATACAGGGGGACAATCAGCCCCAGCATTTT. This sequence encodes CSAGGIQGDNQPQHF.

This chain links TRBV2 with TRBJ1-3; D call uncertain. Germline loops: CDR1 SNHLY, CDR2 FYNNEI. There are 15 residues in the CDR3. Deletions cut 3 bases from V and 0 bases from J, with 9 bases between. CDR3 in DNA: TGTGCCAGCAGTGACGGAGGGAGCTCTGGAAACACCATATATTTT. Encoded protein: CASSDGGSSGNTIYF.

With regard to this clonotype: This sequence may be a read error, since a much larger clone differs from it by one base. The V and J genes are TRBV19 and TRBJ1-5; no clear D gene. The CDR3 spans 16 residues. From germline, CDR1 is LNHDA and CDR2 SQIVND (reference sequence). Trimming shortened V by 2 bases and J by 6 bases, and 17 bases separated the two germline ends. The chain's CDR3 is CASSITAGVRIQPQHF. CDR3 nucleotides: TGTGCCAGTAGTATAACTGCAGGAGTCCGCATTCAGCCCCAGCATTTT.

This clonotype showed up just a few times. The chain uses TRBV3-1 and TRBJ1-6; 9 bases are a match to TRBD1. Losses at the gene ends were 2 bases for V and 0 bases for J; bases not matched to a gene: 11. Germline CDR1 is LGHDT and CDR2 is YNNKEL (reference sequence). The CDR3 covers 20 residues. CDR3 DNA: TGTGCCAGCAGCCAAAAGGACAGGGGCGCGGTGAGCTCCTATAATTCACCCCTCCACTTT. Protein product: CASSQKDRGAVSSYNSPLHF.

This clonotype showed up just a few times. V usage is TRBV3-1 and J usage is TRBJ1-2; possibly TRBD1 for D (6 bases). The V gene lost 4 bases and the J gene lost 6 bases, with 12 bases spanning the gap. The germline V gene has CDR1 LGHDT and CDR2 YNNKEL (reference sequence). The CDR3 loop spans 13 amino acids. The CDR3 loop is CASSPSGDDGYTF. The DNA of the CDR3 is TGTGCCAGCAGCCCCTCAGGGGATGATGGCTACACCTTC.

The chain employs TRBV5-1 and TRBJ2-1; weak D call: TRBD2 (6 bases). Germline assignment: CDR1 SGHRS and CDR2 YFSETQ. The V and J ends lost 0 bases and 5 bases respectively, with 12 bases between them. The CDR3 has 15 residues. CDR3 nucleotide sequence: TGCGCCAGCAGCTTGGAATCGGGAGCGGACAATGAGCAGTTCTTC. The encoded protein is CASSLESGADNEQFF.

Points on this clonotype: A read error is possible here, since a much larger clone lies one base away. The chain has TRBV10-1 and TRBJ1-1; D might be TRBD1 (6 bases). V lost 9 bases and J 3 bases, leaving 17 bases between the germline ends. CDR3 size: 14 residues. The V gene's germline CDR1 is WNHNN and CDR2 SYGVQD (reference sequence). CDR3 DNA: TGCGCCAGGGGGGCAGGGAAGAGGGACACTGAAGCTTTCTTT. It is translated as CARGAGKRDTEAFF.

The CDR3: CAISLDRGDGYTF. The CDR3, as DNA: TGTGCCATCAGTCTGGACAGGGGCGATGGCTACACCTTC. J is TRBJ1-2 and V is TRBV10-3; 9 bases fit TRBD1. The V gene's germline CDR1 is ENHRY and CDR2 SYGVKD. The ends lost 5 bases at V and 6 bases at J; junction bases unmatched: 4. The CDR3 extends over 13 amino acids.

This clonotype occurred many times. V usage is TRBV20-1 and J usage is TRBJ1-3; maybe TRBD1 (5 bases). This CDR3 is 13 amino acids long. The V and J ends lost 1 base and 2 bases respectively, with 6 bases between them. Germline CDR1 and CDR2: DFQATT and SNEGSKA (reference sequence). The CDR3, as DNA: TGCAGTGCTAGAGCACAGGCTGGAAACACCATATATTTT. It translates to CSARAQAGNTIYF.

This clonotype was detected a few times. This rearrangement joins TRBV20-1 to TRBJ1-5, with a tentative D call TRBD1 (5 bases). Germline V gene sequence: CDR1 DFQATT, CDR2 SNEGSKA (reference sequence). The CDR3 runs to 14 residues. With 2 bases removed from V and 2 bases from J, the gap between germline ends came to 10 bases. CDR3: CSARLGEGNQPQHF. As DNA, the CDR3 is TGCAGTGCTAGACTGGGGGAGGGCAATCAGCCCCAGCATTTT.

There are many counts of this clonotype. V and J are TRBV12-3 or TRBV12-4 and TRBJ2-3; D not resolved. The V end lost 2 bases, the J end lost 6 bases, and 3 bases lay between the germline ends. The CDR3 is made up of 11 amino acids. CDR3 sequence reads: CASSLLDTQYF. The CDR3, as DNA: TGTGCCAGCAGTTTACTGGATACGCAGTATTTT.

This clonotype has only a few counts. The chain combines TRBV11-3 with TRBJ2-1; D gene uncertain. V lost 4 bases and J 0 bases, leaving 7 bases between the germline ends. This CDR3 comprises 14 residues. Per the germline V gene, CDR1 is SGHNT and CDR2 is YENEEA. CDR3 region: CASSSMSSYNEQFF. The CDR3 nucleotides read TGTGCCAGCAGCTCTATGAGCTCCTACAATGAGCAGTTCTTC.

J is TRBJ1-2 and V is TRBV2; D remains ambiguous. The germline V and J ends were trimmed by 0 bases and 13 bases, with 15 bases remaining between them. The CDR3 runs to 13 residues. The germline CDR1 and CDR2 sequences are SNHLY and FYNNEI. DNA of the CDR3: TGTGCCAGCAGTGAAGCGCGGCTAGCGGGAGCCACCTTC. Translating gives CASSEARLAGATF.

This chain joins TRBV10-3 and TRBJ1-2, with D uncertain. Trimming removed 3 bases from V and 8 bases from J, with 13 bases in between. Germline V gene sequence: CDR1 ENHRY, CDR2 SYGVKD. The CDR3 consists of 13 residues. This CDR3 reads CAISEWAGGGYTF. CDR3 DNA: TGTGCCATCAGTGAATGGGCAGGCGGAGGCTACACCTTC.

The chain carries TRBV5-1 and TRBJ2-7, with D perhaps assigned TRBD1 or TRBD2 (6 bases each). The CDR3 totals 14 residues. V lost 0 bases and J 4 bases, leaving 11 bases between the germline ends. CDR1 SGHRS and CDR2 YFSETQ come from the germline V gene. CDR3 sequence: CASSLGGARYEQYF. The CDR3 DNA sequence: TGCGCCAGCAGCTTGGGGGGGGCGCGGTACGAGCAGTACTTC.

In its sample, this clonotype was seen once. The V and J genes are TRBV20-1 and TRBJ1-5; maybe TRBD1 (5 bases). Between the trimmed V and J ends, which lost 8 bases and 1 base, there was a span of 18 bases. The CDR3 is 15 amino acids. Germline CDR1 and CDR2: DFQATT and SNEGSKA (reference sequence). Here the CDR3 reads CSTGPGGRSNQPQHF. CDR3 nucleotides: TGCAGTACGGGACCAGGAGGGAGAAGCAATCAGCCCCAGCATTTT.

This clonotype was found a few times. The rearrangement links TRBV3-1 to TRBJ1-2; TRBD1 aligns across 8 bases. After removal of 0 bases from V and 8 bases from J, the junction contained 8 bases not matched to a gene. From germline, CDR1 is LGHDT and CDR2 YNNKEL (reference sequence). CDR3 length equals 15 residues. CDR3 sequence reads: CASSQEGTGYYGYTF. In nucleotides, the CDR3 is TGTGCCAGCAGCCAAGAAGGGACAGGATATTACGGCTACACCTTC.

The V call is TRBV10-3, the J call TRBJ2-7, with 7 bases that match TRBD1. The CDR3 is 14 amino acids. CDR1 ENHRY and CDR2 SYGVKD come from the germline V gene. With 10 bases clipped from V and 4 bases from J, the junction kept 13 bases outside the gene matches. This chain's CDR3 is CASSRTGAGYEQYF. Here the CDR3 DNA reads TGTGCCAGCAGCCGAACAGGGGCAGGATACGAGCAGTACTTC.

The chain carries TRBV4-3 and TRBJ1-1; the match to TRBD1 covers 7 bases. The CDR3 extends over 14 amino acids. J lost 5 bases, V lost 0 bases, and 3 bases had no gene match. Germline V gene sequence: CDR1 LGHNA, CDR2 YSLEER. CDR3 DNA: TGCGCCAGCAGCCAAGATAACAGGGGTACTGAAGCTTTCTTT. As protein: CASSQDNRGTEAFF.

Note on this clonotype: As the CDR3 is not closed by the conserved phenylalanine or tryptophan, this likely results from a read error. The chain has TRBV25-1 and TRBJ2-7; D possibly uses TRBD1 or TRBD2 (5 bases each). V was cut by 5 bases and J by 2 bases, with 13 bases left in between. The CDR3 extends over 14 amino acids. CDR1 and CDR2 from the germline V gene are MGHDK and SYGVNS. The CDR3 is CASSPGTVTYEQYL. The DNA for the CDR3 is TGTGCCAGCAGTCCCGGGACGGTTACCTACGAGCAGTACCTC.

This clonotype has only a few counts. V and J are TRBV7-3 and TRBJ1-6; D gene uncertain. Trimming shortened V by 5 bases and J by 7 bases, and 18 bases separated the two germline ends. The CDR3 totals 16 residues. Germline lookup yields CDR1 SGHTA and CDR2 FQGTGA. The CDR3 nucleotides are TGTGCCAGCAGCCCCCGATCCCGAACAGAGAATTCACCCCTCCACTTT. Amino acid sequence: CASSPRSRTENSPLHF.

V is TRBV15 and J is TRBJ1-6; TRBD1 agrees at 9 bases. The CDR3 consists of 14 residues. J lost 8 bases, V lost 5 bases, and 4 bases had no gene match. Germline CDR1 reads LNHNV; CDR2 reads YYDKDF (reference sequence). The chain's CDR3 is CATSGGTGYSPLHF. CDR3 nucleotides: TGTGCCACCAGCGGCGGGACAGGGTATTCACCCCTCCACTTT. Together with reference TRBV15 and TRBJ1-6, the CDR3 gives the full variable domain: DAMVIQNPRYQVTQFGKPVTLSCSQTLNHNVMYWYQQKSSQAPKLLFHYYDKDFNNEADTPDNFQSRRPNTSFCFLDIRSPGLGDTAMYLCATSGGTGYSPLHFGNGTRLTVT.

This clonotype was seen ten or more times. V is TRBV15 and J is TRBJ1-6; D uncertain. The CDR3 is made up of 15 amino acids. V was cut by 0 bases and J by 5 bases, with 8 bases left in between. CDR1 and CDR2 from the germline V gene are LNHNV and YYDKDF (reference sequence). The DNA for the CDR3 is TGTGCCACCAGCAGAGATCGTGCGAATAATTCACCCCTCCACTTT. It codes for CATSRDRANNSPLHF.

DNA of the CDR3: TGCAGTGTTACTAGCGGGAGCTACAATGAGCAGTTCTTC. It encodes CSVTSGSYNEQFF. The chain uses TRBV20-1 and TRBJ2-1, with TRBD2 matching over 11 bases. Trimming took 7 bases from V and 3 from J; bases not matched to a gene: 2. The CDR3 contains 13 residues. The V gene's germline CDR1 is DFQATT and CDR2 SNEGSKA (reference sequence).

This chain joins TRBV30 and TRBJ2-2; no reliable D call. This CDR3 spans 14 amino acids. Germline assignment: CDR1 GTSNPN and CDR2 SVGIG (reference sequence). V was clipped by 4 bases and J by 3 bases, with 12 bases between them. The CDR3 sequence is CAWIWQGHTGELFF. The DNA of the CDR3 is TGTGCCTGGATCTGGCAAGGTCACACCGGGGAGCTGTTTTTT.

This clonotype has just a few counts. This chain uses TRBV20-1 with TRBJ2-1; D gene unclear. Germline-derived CDR1 and CDR2 are DFQATT and SNEGSKA (reference sequence). Trimming took 3 bases from V and 2 from J, leaving 11 bases between them. The CDR3 covers 14 residues. The CDR3 DNA follows: TGCAGTGCTAGCCCAGCCTTCGCCTACAATGAGCAGTTCTTC. Translated: CSASPAFAYNEQFF.

This clonotype was counted a few times. The chain joins TRBV5-1 to TRBJ1-3; D is ambiguous. Germline V gene lookup returns CDR1 SGHRS and CDR2 YFSETQ. Trimming pared 4 bases from V and 4 bases from J, leaving 12 bases between. The CDR3 contains 14 residues. The DNA for the CDR3 is TGCGCCAGCAGCCCCCGACCTGGCGGAAACACCATATATTTT. Encoded protein: CASSPRPGGNTIYF.